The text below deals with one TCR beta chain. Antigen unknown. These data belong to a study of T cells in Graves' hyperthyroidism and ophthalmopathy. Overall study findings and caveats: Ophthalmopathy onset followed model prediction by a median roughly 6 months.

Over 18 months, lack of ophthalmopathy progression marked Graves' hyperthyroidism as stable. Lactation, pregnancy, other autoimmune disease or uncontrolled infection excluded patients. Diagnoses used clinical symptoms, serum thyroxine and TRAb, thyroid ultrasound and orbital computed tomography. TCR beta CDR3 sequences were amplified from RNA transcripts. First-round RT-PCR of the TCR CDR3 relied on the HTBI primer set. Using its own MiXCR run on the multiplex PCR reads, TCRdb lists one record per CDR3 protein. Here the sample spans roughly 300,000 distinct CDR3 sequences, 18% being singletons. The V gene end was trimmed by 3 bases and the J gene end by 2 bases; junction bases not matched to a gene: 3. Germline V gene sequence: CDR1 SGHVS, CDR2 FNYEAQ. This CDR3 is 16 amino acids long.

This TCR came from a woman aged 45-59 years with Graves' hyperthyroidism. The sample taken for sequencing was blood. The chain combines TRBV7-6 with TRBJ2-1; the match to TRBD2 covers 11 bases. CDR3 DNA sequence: TGTGCCAGCAGCTTCGGGACTAGCGGTCCCTACAATGAGCAGTTCTTC. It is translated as CASSFGTSGPYNEQFF.